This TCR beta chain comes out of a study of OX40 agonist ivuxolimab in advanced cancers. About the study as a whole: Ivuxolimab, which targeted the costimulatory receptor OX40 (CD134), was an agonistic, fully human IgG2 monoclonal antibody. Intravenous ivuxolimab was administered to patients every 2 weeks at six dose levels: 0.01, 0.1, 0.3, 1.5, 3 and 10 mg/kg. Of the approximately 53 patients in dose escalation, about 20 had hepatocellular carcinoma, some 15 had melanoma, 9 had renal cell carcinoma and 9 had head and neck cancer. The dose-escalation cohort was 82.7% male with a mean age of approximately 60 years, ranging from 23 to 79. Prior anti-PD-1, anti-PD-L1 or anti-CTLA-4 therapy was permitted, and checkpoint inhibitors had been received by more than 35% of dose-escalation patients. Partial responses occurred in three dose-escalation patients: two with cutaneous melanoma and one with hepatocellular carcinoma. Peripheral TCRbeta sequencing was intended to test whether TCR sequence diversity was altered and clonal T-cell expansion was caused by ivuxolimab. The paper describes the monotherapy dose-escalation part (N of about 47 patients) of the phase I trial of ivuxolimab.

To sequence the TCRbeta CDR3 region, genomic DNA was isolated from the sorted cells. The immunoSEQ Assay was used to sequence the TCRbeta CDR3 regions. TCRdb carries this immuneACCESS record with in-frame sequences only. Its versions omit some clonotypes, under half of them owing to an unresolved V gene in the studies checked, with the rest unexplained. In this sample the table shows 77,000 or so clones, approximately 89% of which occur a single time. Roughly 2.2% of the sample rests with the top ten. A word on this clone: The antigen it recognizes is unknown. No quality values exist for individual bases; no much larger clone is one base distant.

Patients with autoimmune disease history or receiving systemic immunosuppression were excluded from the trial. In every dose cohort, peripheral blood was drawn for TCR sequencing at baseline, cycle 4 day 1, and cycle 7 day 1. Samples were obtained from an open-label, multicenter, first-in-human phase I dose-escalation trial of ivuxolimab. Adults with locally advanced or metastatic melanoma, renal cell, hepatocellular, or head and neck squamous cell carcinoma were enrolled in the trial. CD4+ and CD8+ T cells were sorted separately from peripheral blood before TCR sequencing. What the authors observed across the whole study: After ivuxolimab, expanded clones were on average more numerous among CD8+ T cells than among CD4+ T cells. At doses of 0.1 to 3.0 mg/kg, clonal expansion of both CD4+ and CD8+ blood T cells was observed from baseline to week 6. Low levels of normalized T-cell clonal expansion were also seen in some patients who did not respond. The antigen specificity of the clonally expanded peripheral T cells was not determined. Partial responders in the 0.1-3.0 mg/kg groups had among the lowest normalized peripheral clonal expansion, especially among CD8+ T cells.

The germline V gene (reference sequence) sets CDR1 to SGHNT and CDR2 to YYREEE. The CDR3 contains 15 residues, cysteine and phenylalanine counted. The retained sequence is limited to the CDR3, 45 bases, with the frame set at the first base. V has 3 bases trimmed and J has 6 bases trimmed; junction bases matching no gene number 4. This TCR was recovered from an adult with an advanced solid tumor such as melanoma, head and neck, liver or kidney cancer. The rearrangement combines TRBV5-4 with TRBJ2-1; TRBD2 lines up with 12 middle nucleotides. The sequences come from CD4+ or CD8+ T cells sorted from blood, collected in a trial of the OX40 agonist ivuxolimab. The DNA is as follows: TGTGCCAGCAGCTCCAAGACTAGCGGGAGCAATGAGCAGTTCTTC. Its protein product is CASSSKTSGSNEQFF.